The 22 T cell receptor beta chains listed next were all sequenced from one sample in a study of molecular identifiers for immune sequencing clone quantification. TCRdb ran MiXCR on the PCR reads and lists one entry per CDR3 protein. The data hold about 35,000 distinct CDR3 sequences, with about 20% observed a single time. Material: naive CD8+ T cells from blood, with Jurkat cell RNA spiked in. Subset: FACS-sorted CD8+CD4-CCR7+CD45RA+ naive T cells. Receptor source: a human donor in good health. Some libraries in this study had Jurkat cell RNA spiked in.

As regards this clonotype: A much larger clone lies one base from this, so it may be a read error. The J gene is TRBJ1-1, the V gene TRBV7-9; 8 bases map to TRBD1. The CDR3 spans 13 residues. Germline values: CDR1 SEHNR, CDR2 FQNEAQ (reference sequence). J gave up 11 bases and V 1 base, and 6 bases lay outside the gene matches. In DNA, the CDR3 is TGTGCCAGCAGCTTAGGGGTGGGACAGGAGGCTTTCTTT. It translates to CASSLGVGQEAFF.

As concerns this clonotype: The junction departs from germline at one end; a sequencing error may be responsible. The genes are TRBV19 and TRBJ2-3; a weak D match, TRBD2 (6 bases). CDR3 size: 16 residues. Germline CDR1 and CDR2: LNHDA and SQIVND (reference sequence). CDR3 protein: CASSISSGSLADTRYF. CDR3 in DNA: TGTGCCAGTAGTATCTCAAGCGGGTCATTGGCAGATACGCGGTATTTT. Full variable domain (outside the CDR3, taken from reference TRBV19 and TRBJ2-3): DGGITQSPKYLFRKEGQNVTLSCEQNLNHDAMYWYRQDPGQGLRLIYYSQIVNDFQKGDIAEGYSVSREKKESFPLTVTSAQKNPTAFYLCASSISSGSLADTRYFGPGTRLTVL.

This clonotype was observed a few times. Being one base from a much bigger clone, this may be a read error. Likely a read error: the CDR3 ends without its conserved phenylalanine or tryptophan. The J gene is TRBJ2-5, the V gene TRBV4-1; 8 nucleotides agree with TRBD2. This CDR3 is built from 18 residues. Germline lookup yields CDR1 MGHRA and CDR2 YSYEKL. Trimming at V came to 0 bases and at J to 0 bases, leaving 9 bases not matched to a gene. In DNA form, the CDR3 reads TGCGCCAGCAGCCAAGAGGCCCAGCGGGGGAGAAACCAAGAGACCCAGTACTCC. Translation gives CASSQEAQRGRNQETQYS.

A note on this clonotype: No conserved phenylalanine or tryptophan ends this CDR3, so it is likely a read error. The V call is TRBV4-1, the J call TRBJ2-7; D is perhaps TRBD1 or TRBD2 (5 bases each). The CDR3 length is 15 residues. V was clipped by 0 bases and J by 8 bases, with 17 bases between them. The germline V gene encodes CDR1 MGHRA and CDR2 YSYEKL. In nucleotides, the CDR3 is TGCGCCAGCAGCCAAGATCCCGGGGCCCTCCTGAAGCAGTACCTC. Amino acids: CASSQDPGALLKQYL.

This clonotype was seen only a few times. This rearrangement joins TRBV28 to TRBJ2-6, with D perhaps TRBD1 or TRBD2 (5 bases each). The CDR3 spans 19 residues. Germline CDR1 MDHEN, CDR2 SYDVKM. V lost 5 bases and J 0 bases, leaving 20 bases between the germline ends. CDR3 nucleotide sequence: TGTGCCAGCAGTACCCCAGCCGGGACGTTTCACTCTGGGGCCAACGTCCTGACTTTC. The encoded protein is CASSTPAGTFHSGANVLTF.

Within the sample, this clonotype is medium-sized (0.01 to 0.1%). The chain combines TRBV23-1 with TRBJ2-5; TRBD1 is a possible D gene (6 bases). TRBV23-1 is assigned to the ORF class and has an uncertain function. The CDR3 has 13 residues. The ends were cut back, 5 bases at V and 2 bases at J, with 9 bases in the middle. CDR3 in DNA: TGCGCCAGCAGTGATGGACAGCAAGAGACCCAGTACTTC. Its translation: CASSDGQQETQYF.

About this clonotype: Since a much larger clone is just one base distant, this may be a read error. CDR3 in amino acids: CASSLTIQGDTGAFF. CDR3 in DNA: TGCGCCAGCAGCTTGACGATACAGGGAGACACTGGAGCTTTCTTT. The J gene is TRBJ1-1, the V gene TRBV5-1; possible D gene TRBD1, 6 bases. Germline CDR1 and CDR2: SGHRS and YFSETQ. The CDR3 loop spans 15 amino acids.

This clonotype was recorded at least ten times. In DNA form, the CDR3 reads TGTGCCAGCAGCCCCCTAAGATACGAGCAGTACTTC. It specifies CASSPLRYEQYF. The V call is TRBV7-2, the J call TRBJ2-7, with D unresolved. Trimming removed 5 bases from V and 4 bases from J, with 9 bases in between. The CDR3 length is 12 residues. Germline V gene lookup returns CDR1 SGHTA and CDR2 FQGNSA.

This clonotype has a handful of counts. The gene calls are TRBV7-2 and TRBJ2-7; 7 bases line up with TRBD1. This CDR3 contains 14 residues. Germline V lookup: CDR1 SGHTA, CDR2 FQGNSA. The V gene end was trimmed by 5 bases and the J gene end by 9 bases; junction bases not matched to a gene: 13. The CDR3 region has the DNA TGTGCCAGCAGCCCTACCGCCGGGACAGCGTGGCAGTACTTC. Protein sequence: CASSPTAGTAWQYF.

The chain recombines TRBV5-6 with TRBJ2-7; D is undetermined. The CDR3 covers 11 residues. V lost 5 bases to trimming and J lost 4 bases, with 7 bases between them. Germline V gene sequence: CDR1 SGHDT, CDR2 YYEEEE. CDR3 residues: CASRRSYEQYF. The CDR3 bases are TGTGCCAGCAGACGAAGTTACGAGCAGTACTTC.

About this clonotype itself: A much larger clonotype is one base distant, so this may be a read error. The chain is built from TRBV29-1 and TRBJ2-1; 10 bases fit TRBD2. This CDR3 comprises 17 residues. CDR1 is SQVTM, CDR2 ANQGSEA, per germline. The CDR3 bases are TGCAGCGTTGATGGCCTCGCACTAGCGGGACTCAGCAATGGGCAGTTCTTC. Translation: CSVDGLALAGLSNGQFF.

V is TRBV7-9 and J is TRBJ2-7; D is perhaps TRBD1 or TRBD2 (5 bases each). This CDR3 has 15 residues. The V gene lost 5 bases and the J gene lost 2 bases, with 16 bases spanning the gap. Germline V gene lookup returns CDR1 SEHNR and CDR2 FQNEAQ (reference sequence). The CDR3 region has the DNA TGTGCCAGCAGCCTCGAGGGACGGAAGCCCTACGAGCAGTACTTC. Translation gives CASSLEGRKPYEQYF.

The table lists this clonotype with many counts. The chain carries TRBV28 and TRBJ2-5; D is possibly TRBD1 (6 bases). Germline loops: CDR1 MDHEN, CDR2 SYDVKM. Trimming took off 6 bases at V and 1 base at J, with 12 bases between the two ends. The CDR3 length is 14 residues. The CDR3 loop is CASSPRDTQETQYF. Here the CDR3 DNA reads TGTGCCAGCAGCCCACGGGACACCCAAGAGACCCAGTACTTC.

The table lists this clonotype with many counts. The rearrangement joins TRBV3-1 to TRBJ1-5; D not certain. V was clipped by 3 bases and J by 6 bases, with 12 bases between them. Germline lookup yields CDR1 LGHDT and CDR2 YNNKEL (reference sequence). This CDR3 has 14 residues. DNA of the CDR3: TGTGCCAGCAGCCAGACCGGGCTAGCTCAGCCCCAGCATTTT. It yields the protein CASSQTGLAQPQHF.

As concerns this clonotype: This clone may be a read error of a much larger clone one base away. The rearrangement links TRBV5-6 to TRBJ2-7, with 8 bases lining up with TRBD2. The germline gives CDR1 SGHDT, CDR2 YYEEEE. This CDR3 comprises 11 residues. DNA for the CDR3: TGTGCCAGCAGCTGGGAGCGGGAGCGGTACTTC. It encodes CASSWERERYF. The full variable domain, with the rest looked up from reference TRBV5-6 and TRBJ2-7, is DAGVTQSPTHLIKTRGQQVTLRCSPKSGHDTVSWYQQALGQGPQFIFQYYEEEERQRGNFPDRFSGHQFPNYSSELNVNALLLGDSALYLCASSWERERYFGPGTRLTVT.

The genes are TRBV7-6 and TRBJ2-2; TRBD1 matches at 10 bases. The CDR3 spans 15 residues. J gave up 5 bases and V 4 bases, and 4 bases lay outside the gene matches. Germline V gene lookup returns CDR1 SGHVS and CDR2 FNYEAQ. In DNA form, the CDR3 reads TGTGCCAGCAGCTCTGGGACAGGGGTGACCGGGGAGCTGTTTTTT. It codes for CASSSGTGVTGELFF.

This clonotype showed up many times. The CDR3 is CASSLGTYEQYF. Here the CDR3 DNA reads TGCGCCAGCAGCTTGGGAACCTACGAGCAGTACTTC. The rearrangement joins TRBV5-1 to TRBJ2-7; D not resolved. CDR1 and CDR2 (germline): SGHRS, YFSETQ. V was shortened by 0 bases and J by 2 bases, with 3 bases between the two germline ends. This CDR3 comprises 12 residues.

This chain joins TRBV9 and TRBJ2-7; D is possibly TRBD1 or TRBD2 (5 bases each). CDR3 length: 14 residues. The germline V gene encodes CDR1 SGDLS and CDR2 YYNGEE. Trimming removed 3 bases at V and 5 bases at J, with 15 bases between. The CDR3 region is CASSGGAGIDEQYF. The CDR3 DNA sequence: TGTGCCAGCAGCGGAGGGGCAGGGATTGACGAGCAGTACTTC.

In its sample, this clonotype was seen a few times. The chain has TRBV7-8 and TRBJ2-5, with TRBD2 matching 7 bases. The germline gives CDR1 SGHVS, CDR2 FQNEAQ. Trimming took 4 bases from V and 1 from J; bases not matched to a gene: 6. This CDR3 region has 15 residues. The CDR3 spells CASSWMGGFQETQYF. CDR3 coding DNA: TGTGCCAGCAGCTGGATGGGAGGGTTCCAAGAGACCCAGTACTTC.

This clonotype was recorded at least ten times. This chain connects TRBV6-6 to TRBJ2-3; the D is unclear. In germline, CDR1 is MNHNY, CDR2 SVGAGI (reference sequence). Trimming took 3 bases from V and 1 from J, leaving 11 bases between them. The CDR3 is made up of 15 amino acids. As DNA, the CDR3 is TGTGCCAGCAGTTATAACCAGCTCGGCACAGATACGCAGTATTTT. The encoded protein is CASSYNQLGTDTQYF.

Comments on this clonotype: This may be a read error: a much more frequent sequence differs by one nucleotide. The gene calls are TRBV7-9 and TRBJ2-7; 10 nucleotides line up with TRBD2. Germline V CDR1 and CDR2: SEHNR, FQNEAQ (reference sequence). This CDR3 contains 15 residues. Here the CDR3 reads CASSPPSGRAYERYF. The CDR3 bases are TGTGCCAGCAGTCCTCCGAGCGGGAGGGCCTACGAGCGGTACTTC. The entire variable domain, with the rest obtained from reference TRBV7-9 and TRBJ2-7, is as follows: DTGVSQNPRHKITKRGQNVTFRCDPISEHNRLYWYRQTLGQGPEFLTYFQNEAQLEKSRLLSDRFSAERPKGSFSTLEIQRTEQGDSAMYLCASSPPSGRAYERYFGPGTRLTVT.

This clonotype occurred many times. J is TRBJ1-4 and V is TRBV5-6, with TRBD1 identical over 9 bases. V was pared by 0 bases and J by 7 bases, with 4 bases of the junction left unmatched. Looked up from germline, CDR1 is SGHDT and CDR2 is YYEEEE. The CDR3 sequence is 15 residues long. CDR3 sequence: CASSLEDRGSEKLFF. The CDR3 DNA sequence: TGTGCCAGCAGCTTGGAGGACAGGGGCTCTGAAAAACTGTTTTTT.